These 4 T cell receptor beta chains were all obtained from the same sample, sequenced in a study of shared clonotypes between healthy human individuals. The data were produced by immunoSEQ multiplex PCR, yet TCRdb's version contains in-frame clones alone and is incomplete. The table has roughly 760,000 clones, under 80% seen once. The sample was memory CD4+ T cells sorted from blood. Noted subset: CD45RA-negative fraction. Every receptor here comes from a woman aged 25 to 39 in good health.

This clone was recorded only once. This chain connects TRBV27 to TRBJ2-3, with 12 positions matching TRBD2. The J segment lost 3 bases and the V segment lost 10 bases, leaving 5 bases of the junction unmatched. The germline gives CDR1 MNHEY, CDR2 SMNVEV (reference sequence). The CDR3 length is 14 residues. CDR3 nucleotides: TGTGCCACGTCACTAGCGGGAGGAACAGATACGCAGTATTTT. This gives the protein CATSLAGGTDTQYF.

The genes are TRBV18 and TRBJ1-1; maybe TRBD1 (5 bases). The V end was cut by 7 bases, the J end by 0 bases, with 12 bases between. Looked up from germline, CDR1 is KGHSH and CDR2 is LQKENI. This CDR3 is built from 14 residues. In nucleotides, the CDR3 is TGTGCCAGCTTCTCCGGGACTCTGAACACTGAAGCTTTCTTT. Its protein product is CASFSGTLNTEAFF.

In this sample, this clone turned up once. The chain employs TRBV19 and TRBJ2-7; 8 positions match TRBD1. V shed 3 bases, J shed 6 bases, and the junction held 10 bases outside the gene matches. CDR1 is LNHDA and CDR2 is SQIVND in the germline V gene (reference sequence). This CDR3 has 15 amino acids. The CDR3 region has the DNA TGTGCCAGTAGTATGGTGTCACAGGGGGTTGGCGAGCAGTACTTC. The encoded protein is CASSMVSQGVGEQYF.

This chain uses TRBV4-1 with TRBJ2-7; 8 bases are a match to TRBD2. The CDR3 consists of 16 residues. The trim removed 5 bases at V and 2 bases at J, leaving 11 bases unmatched. Per the germline V gene, CDR1 is MGHRA and CDR2 is YSYEKL. CDR3 nucleotides: TGCGCCAGCAGCAAACCGCGGGCTAGCGGGCCCTACGAGCAGTACTTC. Its protein product is CASSKPRASGPYEQYF.